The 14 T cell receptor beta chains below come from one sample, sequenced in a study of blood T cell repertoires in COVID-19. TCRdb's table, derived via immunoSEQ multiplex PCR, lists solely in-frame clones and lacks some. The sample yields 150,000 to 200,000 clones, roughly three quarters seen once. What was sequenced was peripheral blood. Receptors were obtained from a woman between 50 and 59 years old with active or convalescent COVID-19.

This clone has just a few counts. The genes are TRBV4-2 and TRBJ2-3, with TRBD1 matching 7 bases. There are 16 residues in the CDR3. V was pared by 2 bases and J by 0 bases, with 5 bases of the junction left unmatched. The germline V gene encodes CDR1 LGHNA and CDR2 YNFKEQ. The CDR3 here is CASSQQTGSSTDTQYF. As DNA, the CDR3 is TGTGCCAGCAGCCAACAGACAGGGTCTAGCACAGATACGCAGTATTTT.

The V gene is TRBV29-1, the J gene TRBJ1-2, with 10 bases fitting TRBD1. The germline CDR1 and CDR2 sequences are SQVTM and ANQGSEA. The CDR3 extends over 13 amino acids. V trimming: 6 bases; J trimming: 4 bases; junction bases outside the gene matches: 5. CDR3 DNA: TGCAGCGTGGGGACAGGGGCGGGCTATGGCTACACCTTC. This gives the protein CSVGTGAGYGYTF.

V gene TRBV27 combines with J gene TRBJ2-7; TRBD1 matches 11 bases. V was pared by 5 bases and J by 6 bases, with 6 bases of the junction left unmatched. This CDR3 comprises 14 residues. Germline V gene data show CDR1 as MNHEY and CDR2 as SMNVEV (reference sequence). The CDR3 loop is CASSQGQGVAEQYF. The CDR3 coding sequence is TGTGCCAGCAGTCAGGGACAGGGGGTGGCCGAGCAGTACTTC.

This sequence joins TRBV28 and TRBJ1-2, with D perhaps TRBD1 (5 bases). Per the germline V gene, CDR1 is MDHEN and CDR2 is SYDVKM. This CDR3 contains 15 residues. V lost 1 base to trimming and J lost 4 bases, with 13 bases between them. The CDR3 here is CASSLFHGGSYGYTF. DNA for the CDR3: TGTGCCAGCAGTTTATTTCACGGGGGGAGCTATGGCTACACCTTC.

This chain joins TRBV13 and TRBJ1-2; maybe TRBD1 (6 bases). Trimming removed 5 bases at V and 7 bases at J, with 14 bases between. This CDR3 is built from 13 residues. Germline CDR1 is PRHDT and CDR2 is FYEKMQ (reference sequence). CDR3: CASSTRGTVGYTF. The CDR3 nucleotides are TGTGCCAGCAGCACCAGGGGAACTGTTGGCTACACCTTC.

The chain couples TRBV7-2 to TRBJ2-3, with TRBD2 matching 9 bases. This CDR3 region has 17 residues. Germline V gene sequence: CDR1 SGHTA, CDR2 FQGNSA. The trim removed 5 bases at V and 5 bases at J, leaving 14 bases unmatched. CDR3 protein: CASSLALAGAMLDTQYF. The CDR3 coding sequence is TGTGCCAGCAGCCTCGCTTTAGCGGGAGCGATGCTAGATACGCAGTATTTT. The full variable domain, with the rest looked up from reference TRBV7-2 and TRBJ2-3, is GAGVSQSPSNKVTEKGKDVELRCDPISGHTALYWYRQSLGQGLEFLIYFQGNSAPDKSGLPSDRFSAERTGGSVSTLTIQRTQQEDSAVYLCASSLALAGAMLDTQYFGPGTRLTVL.

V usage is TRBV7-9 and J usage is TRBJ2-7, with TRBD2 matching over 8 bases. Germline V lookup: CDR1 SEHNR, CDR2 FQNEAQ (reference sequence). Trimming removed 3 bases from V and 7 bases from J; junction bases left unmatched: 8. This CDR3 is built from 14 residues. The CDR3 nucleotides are TGTGCCAGCAGCTTTAAGCGGGGGACCGGGGAGCAGTACTTC. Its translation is CASSFKRGTGEQYF.

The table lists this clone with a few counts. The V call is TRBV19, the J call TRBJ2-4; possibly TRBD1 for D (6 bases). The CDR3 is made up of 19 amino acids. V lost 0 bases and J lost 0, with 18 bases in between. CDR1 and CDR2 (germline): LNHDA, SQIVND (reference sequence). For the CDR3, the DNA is TGTGCCAGTAGTATAGACGCCGTCAAAGGACAGAGAGCCAAAAACATTCAGTACTTC. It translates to CASSIDAVKGQRAKNIQYF.

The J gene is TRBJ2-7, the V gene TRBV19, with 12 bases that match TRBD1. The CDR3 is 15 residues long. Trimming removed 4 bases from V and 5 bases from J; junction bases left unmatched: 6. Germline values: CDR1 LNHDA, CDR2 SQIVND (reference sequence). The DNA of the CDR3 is TGTGCCAGTAGTAGGGACAGGGGGCCCCCAGACGAGCAGTACTTC. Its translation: CASSRDRGPPDEQYF.

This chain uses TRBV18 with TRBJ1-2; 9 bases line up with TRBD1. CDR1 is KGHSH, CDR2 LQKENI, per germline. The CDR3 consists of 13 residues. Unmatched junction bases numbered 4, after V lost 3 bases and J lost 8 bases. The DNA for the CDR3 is TGTGCCAGCTCACCGGGACAGGGCGCGGGCTACACCTTC. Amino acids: CASSPGQGAGYTF.

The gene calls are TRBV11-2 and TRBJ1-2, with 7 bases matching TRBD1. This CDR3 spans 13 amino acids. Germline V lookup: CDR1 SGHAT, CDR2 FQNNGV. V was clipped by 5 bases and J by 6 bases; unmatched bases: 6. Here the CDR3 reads CASSLGQADGYTF. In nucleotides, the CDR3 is TGTGCCAGCAGCCTAGGACAGGCCGATGGCTACACCTTC.

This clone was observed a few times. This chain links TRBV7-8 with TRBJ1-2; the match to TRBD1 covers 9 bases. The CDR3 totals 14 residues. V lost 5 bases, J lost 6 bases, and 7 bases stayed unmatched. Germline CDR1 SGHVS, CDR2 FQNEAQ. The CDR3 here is CASSPGQGEDGYTF. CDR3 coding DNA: TGTGCCAGCAGCCCGGGACAGGGAGAGGATGGCTACACCTTC.

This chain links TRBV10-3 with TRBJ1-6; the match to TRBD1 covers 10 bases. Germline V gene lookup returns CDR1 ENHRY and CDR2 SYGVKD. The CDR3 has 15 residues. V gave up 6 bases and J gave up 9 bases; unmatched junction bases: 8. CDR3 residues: CAISRSGTGVSPLHF. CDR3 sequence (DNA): TGTGCCATCAGCCGCTCCGGGACAGGGGTTTCACCCCTCCACTTT.

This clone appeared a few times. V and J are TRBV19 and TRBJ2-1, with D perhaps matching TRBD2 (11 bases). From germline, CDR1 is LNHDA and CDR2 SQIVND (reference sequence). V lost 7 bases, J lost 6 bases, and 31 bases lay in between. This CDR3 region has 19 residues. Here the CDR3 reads CASTGQGDRGLAGGNEQFF. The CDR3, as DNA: TGTGCCAGTACAGGACAGGGGGATAGGGGGCTAGCGGGAGGCAATGAGCAGTTCTTC. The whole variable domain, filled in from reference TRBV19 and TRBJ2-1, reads DGGITQSPKYLFRKEGQNVTLSCEQNLNHDAMYWYRQDPGQGLRLIYYSQIVNDFQKGDIAEGYSVSREKKESFPLTVTSAQKNPTAFYLCASTGQGDRGLAGGNEQFFGPGTRLTVL.